This TCR beta chain was retrieved from a study of T cells in women clearing cervical HPV infection. About the study: Women with histologically confirmed HPV16-related CIN3 or worse, 2 with invasive cancer, served as cases. Study-level results: CIN3+ cases had significantly higher TCR repertoire richness than controls, but evenness did not differ.

Points on this clone: No antigen is known for it.

TCR beta CDR3 amplified by multiplex PCR from roughly 1,300 ng genomic DNA. Assay used: immunoSEQ multiplex PCR; TCRdb lists only in-frame clones, some missing. Here the sample table reports some 40,000 clones. The receptor's source is a woman aged 18-70 years with a cervical HPV16 infection that either progressed to CIN3+ or cleared (not recorded which). Material: blood buffy coat.

Here the CDR3 reads CASRLYHEQYF. CDR3 DNA (partial): TGCGCCAGCAGACTTTACCACGAG. The rearrangement joins TRBV10-1 to TRBJ2-7; the D is unclear. The sequence runs out 3 residues before the end of the CDR3; the remainder is reconstructed from the germline J gene. CDR1 and CDR2 from the germline V gene are WNHNN and SYGVQD (reference sequence). With 6 bases removed from V and 5 bases from J, the gap between germline ends came to 8 bases. This CDR3 has 11 amino acids.